The 7 T cell receptor beta chains reported below all come from one sample, sequenced in a study of shared clonotypes between healthy human individuals. The table came from immunoSEQ multiplex PCR; TCRdb's copy has only in-frame clones and leaves some out. This sample yields under 600,000 clones, of which around 80% are seen a single time; around 13% belongs to the top ten. Material: PBMCs. The source is a middle-aged woman in good health. Some clones in this sample may be carry-over from other donors' samples.

The chain has TRBV11-1 and TRBJ2-7, with 7 bases matching TRBD1. CDR1 and CDR2 (germline): SGHAT, FQDESV (reference sequence). The CDR3 covers 14 residues. The V and J ends lost 1 base and 5 bases, in that order; junction bases with no gene match: 5. Written as DNA, the CDR3 is TGTGCCAGCAGCTTAGGCGGACAGGCGGACGAGCAGTACTTC. Translating it yields CASSLGGQADEQYF.

This clone was detected once. The genes are TRBV6-1 and TRBJ2-2; a weak D match, TRBD2 (5 bases). V lost 5 bases and J lost 5, with 12 bases in between. The CDR3 runs to 14 residues. Germline V gene lookup returns CDR1 MNHNS and CDR2 SASEGT. CDR3 sequence: CASSSSGGTGELFF. The CDR3 DNA is TGTGCCAGCAGTTCTAGTGGAGGTACCGGGGAGCTGTTTTTT.

The genes are TRBV10-1 and TRBJ2-2, with 8 bases fitting TRBD2. CDR3 length: 14 residues. J was trimmed by 4 bases and V by 4 bases; bases with no gene match: 2. Germline V gene data show CDR1 as WNHNN and CDR2 as SYGVQD (reference sequence). CDR3 sequence reads: CASSGLAGTGELFF. The CDR3 coding sequence is TGCGCCAGCAGTGGGCTAGCGGGCACCGGGGAGCTGTTTTTT.

This rearrangement joins TRBV5-1 to TRBJ2-7; D tentatively fits TRBD1 or TRBD2 (7 bases each). This CDR3 has 15 amino acids. CDR1 is SGHRS, CDR2 YFSETQ, per germline. With 3 bases removed from V and 2 bases from J, the gap between germline ends came to 15 bases. CDR3 DNA sequence: TGCGCCAGCAGCTGGGGGGGACAGACGACCTACGAGCAGTACTTC. Translation: CASSWGGQTTYEQYF.

The V and J genes are TRBV6-4 and TRBJ1-6; D unclear. V lost 0 bases and J 7 bases, leaving 16 bases between the germline ends. The CDR3 length is 17 residues. Germline lookup yields CDR1 MRHNA and CDR2 SNTAGT. CDR3 sequence (DNA): TGTGCCAGCAGTGACTCCCCGGACGGCAGGAGGAATTCACCCCTCCACTTT. Its protein is CASSDSPDGRRNSPLHF.

The chain is built from TRBV28 and TRBJ2-7; 8 bases align to TRBD2. V was clipped by 2 bases and J by 3 bases; unmatched bases: 12. Germline V gives CDR1 MDHEN, CDR2 SYDVKM. There are 17 residues in the CDR3. In nucleotides, the CDR3 is TGTGCCAGCAGTTTACCGAATAGCGGGACGCTGAACTACGAGCAGTACTTC. Translation: CASSLPNSGTLNYEQYF. The full variable domain, with the rest looked up from reference TRBV28 and TRBJ2-7, is DVKVTQSSRYLVKRTGEKVFLECVQDMDHENMFWYRQDPGLGLRLIYFSYDVKMKEKGDIPEGYSVSREKKERFSLILESASTNQTSMYLCASSLPNSGTLNYEQYFGPGTRLTVT.

The rearrangement uses TRBV14 and TRBJ1-1, with TRBD1 as a possible D gene (6 bases). V lost 2 bases to trimming and J lost 3 bases, with 10 bases between them. The CDR3 spans 14 residues. CDR1 is SGHDN, CDR2 FVKESK, per germline. CDR3 nucleotides: TGTGCCAGCAGCCAATTAGGGGGGGACACTGAAGCTTTCTTT. Protein product: CASSQLGGDTEAFF.